The sequence of this TCR beta chain was determined in a study of cytomegalovirus exposure and HLA in healthy donors (dated by TCRdb to about 2017). Regarding the research as a whole: In an earlier analysis of 587 of the donors, 276 Gb of sequence data and 120 million or so unique TCR beta sequences from some 170 million T cells were reported. An early release that covered about 600 HLA-typed donors contained approximately 300 gigabases of sequencing data and about 84 million unique TCR sequences. Of the roughly 410 genotyped donors, roughly 76% were placed in the genetic ancestry cluster associated with self-reported Caucasian donors. The aim of the study was to test whether cataloging public T cell receptors could identify signatures of past pathogen exposure. Using immunosequencing, the study profiled T cell repertoires from 500 to 800 subjects and related those repertoires to cytomegalovirus serostatus. Along with the 666-subject first cohort, a separate validation cohort of approximately 110 different subjects was used. To predict cytomegalovirus infection status, the study combined high-throughput TCR immunosequencing, statistical association of individual TCRs with disease status, and machine learning. To study patterns of TCR occurrence, a later analysis re-analyzed previously published TCR beta repertoires from around 660 donors and added high-resolution HLA genotyping. The later analysis used no new phenotypic data to find candidate immune exposures, relying instead on TCR beta sequences and their occurrence across donors. An earlier analysis of around 580 of the donors used high-throughput TCR beta sequencing to judge whether each TCR beta V gene segment behaved as functional or pseudogenic. Donor age, sex, ethnicity and CMV serostatus were collected together with the repertoire data. A later genetic analysis took genome-wide SNP genotypes for about three fifths of the 666 donors and used that subset as a discovery cohort. All discovery cohort repertoires had been generated using a single sequencing platform. Both class I and class II loci were covered by HLA typing, at four-digit resolution. Typing coverage differed by locus: A, B, C, DRB1 and DQB1 were typed in roughly 620-640 donors, DQA1 in about 500, DPA1 in nearly 610, and DPB1 in approximately 450. Five DR-DQ haplotypes were handled as single units for association and clustering because linkage in the cohort was strong. Among several hundred genotyped donors of the cohort, an average of approximately 200,000 unique TCR beta nucleotide sequences was sequenced per donor, of which about 19% were non-productive.

CDR3 length: 16 amino acids, cysteine to phenylalanine. The only DNA kept is the CDR3, 48 bases in frame from the first base. Based on the germline V gene, the CDR1 and CDR2 sequences are MNHEY and SVGAGI. The cohort consisted of some 730 healthy bone marrow donors. All cohort members were sampled while nominally healthy, although unrecorded immune exposures were likely present. The donor tested CMV seronegative, placing the donor among the roughly 350 seronegative members of the cohort. Every donor gave a peripheral blood sample, and the peripheral blood mononuclear cells from that sample were used for TCR beta sequencing. Genomic DNA was extracted from the blood cell samples with the Qiagen DNeasy Blood Extraction Kit. The method was the immunoSEQ multiplex PCR assay. For the multiplex PCR, a mixture combining 60 forward primers for TCR Vbeta segments and 13 reverse primers for TCR Jbeta segments was used. The CDR3 region of rearranged TCR beta genes was amplified from genomic DNA by a multiplex PCR assay. Amplified TCR beta libraries were sequenced as 87-base-pair reads on the Illumina HiSeq System. Under the source paper's analysis protocol: Across the roughly 670 repertoires, a later analysis counted some 80 million unique TCR beta chains, roughly 11 million of which were shared by at least two donors. Raw reads were error-corrected and collapsed into unique sequences by a nearest-neighbor algorithm in which closely related sequences were merged to remove PCR and sequencing errors. To assign V, D and J gene segments, CDR3 sequences were aligned to IMGT reference sequences. For a sequence to be retained, at least a six-nucleotide match to both a V gene segment and a J gene segment was required. A rearrangement was called productive if the CDR3 had no stop codons and remained in frame with V and J, and every other rearrangement was called non-productive. Following IMGT convention, CDR3 was defined as the stretch from the second conserved V-encoded cysteine to the conserved J-encoded phenylalanine. In an earlier analysis of around 570 of the donors, sequences lacking an unambiguous match to a single V gene segment were excluded. An earlier analysis of fewer than 650 of the donors classified V segments as functional when productive rearrangements were above 56.7% and as segregating when the standard deviation between donors was above 5%. A statistical classification framework was developed to diagnose cytomegalovirus status using the catalog of TCR beta chain sequences. In a later analysis, TCR nucleotide sequences were compared against IMGT/GENE-DB human TR gene sequences so that V and J genes could be assigned. A later analysis assigned CDR3 sequences and most-parsimonious VDJ recombination scenarios with the TCRdist pipeline. In a later analysis, every TCR beta chain was defined by the combination of its CDR3 amino acid sequence and its V-gene family, and reads without a unique V-gene family were dropped. To address suspected cross-contamination and a sequencing artifact, a later analysis removed a few hundred highly shared, low-generation-probability nucleotide sequences. For each public chain, a later analysis derived a clonal expansion index from normalized ranks of inferred template counts within each repertoire. In a later analysis, generation probabilities were computed with a VDJ recombination model fitted to out-of-frame rearrangements, and the resulting probabilities were checked against IGoR. Hypergeometric tests were used in a later analysis to score TCR-TCR, TCR-HLA and TCR-CMV co-occurrence, with a repertoire-size bias correction applied to the TCR pairs. A later analysis estimated false discovery rates by permuting HLA or CMV assignments 20 times. In a later analysis, co-occurring TCRs were grouped using DBSCAN, with TCRdist sequence similarity added in when clustering inside HLA-allele-positive subsets. Co-occurrence clustering excluded repertoires with fewer than 30,000 or more than 120,000 public chains, plus five with anomalous nucleotide sharing. In its TCRdb copy, this immuneACCESS table keeps in-frame sequences only and misses some clones. Where compared with another copy, unresolved V genes explain less than half of these, and the others have no known cause. D and trimming were read from the DNA, whereas the V and J calls and clone size are those reported in that table. In this sample the table shows some 90,000 clones, around 77% of which occur a single time. The top ten clonotypes cover 0.55% to 0.65% of the sample.

Regarding this clone: The antigen it binds to is not known. At one end the junction does not follow the germline gene, possibly because of a read error.

Broader findings and caveats from the paper: A further reported finding was that TCR beta sequences accurately predicted the HLA-A and HLA-B alleles for most subjects in the first cohort. Linkage disequilibrium might explain the correlated functional status among segregating V segments, but an unknown experimental factor could not be ruled out. In both the original and validation cohorts, the classifier was reported to diagnose cytomegalovirus status with high specificity and sensitivity. A later analysis found that TCR association rates varied across HLA loci, with DRB1 alleles showing the most associated TCRs and HLA-C alleles the fewest. In the study, approximately 160 TCR beta chains were listed as associated with cytomegalovirus. In a later analysis, HLA-associated TCR beta chains showed more clonal expansion and lower generation probabilities than non-associated chains that were equally common. The 87-base-pair reads could not distinguish some IMGT-functional V segments, including TRBV6-2 and TRBV6-3, so those segments were excluded. Because counts were too low, roughly 16 rarely observed V segments, including chromosome 9 orphons, were excluded from the earlier analysis of some 590 of the donors. Strong co-occurrence of HLA alleles, especially DR and DQ, made assigning TCR associations to individual alleles difficult. According to a later genetic analysis, donors in an Asian-associated ancestry cluster had fewer N-insertions in productive TCRs than the approximately 710-donor mean. For the cohort, immune exposure information was limited to CMV serostatus. A later analysis found that most CMV-associated TCR beta chains appeared HLA-restricted, with HLA associations seemingly driven largely by CMV exposure. The authors suggested that the approach could potentially be generalized to other disease states and immunological phenotypes. An earlier analysis of several hundred of the donors showed that most TCR beta V segments appeared in productive rearrangements either about 87% or about 30% of the time, which broadly matched IMGT annotations. While some public TCRs were present in many individuals, most TCR sequences turned up only very rarely across donors. In this cohort, only TCR beta chains were sequenced, and detectable features were limited by the absence of alpha or paired-chain data. Presence/absence analyses assumed roughly uniform sequencing depth across donors, an assumption that may not hold. Three of the identified cytomegalovirus-associated TCR beta chains were confirmed in vitro to be specific for cytomegalovirus antigens. The sequencing pipeline was judged likely to have produced a cluster of highly shared sequence variants as a technical artifact. A later genetic analysis associated a missense DCLRE1C variant with V-gene and J-gene trimming of TCR beta chains, and an independent cohort replicated the association. A later analysis associated around 16,000 TCR beta sequences with specific HLA alleles at a false discovery rate of 0.05. Because some donors lacked HLA typing at each locus, the association tests relied only on the typed subset. According to a later analysis, parvovirus B19, influenza, CMV and Epstein-Barr virus appeared linked to several top co-occurrence clusters.

This clonotype was obtained from a man aged 25 to 40 in good health and CMV-seronegative. Source material: PBMCs. Recombination connected TRBV6-5 to TRBJ1-3; the D gene assignment is ambiguous. The CDR3 amino acid sequence is: CASSLKERISRNTIYF. The sequenced DNA: TGTGCCAGCAGTTTAAAAGAGAGGATCTCTCGAAACACCATATATTTT.